This T cell receptor (beta chain) is drawn from a study of molecular identifiers for immune sequencing clone quantification. Findings and limits, study-wide: Whereas naive cells kept under 1% of molecules in clones above 20 RNA copies, such clones held over 98% in effectors.

The germline gives CDR1 SQVTM, CDR2 ANQGSEA. This CDR3 comprises 14 residues. V gave up 4 bases and J gave up 3 bases; unmatched junction bases: 9. The use of previously described methods and listed TCR primers produced the bulk TCR libraries. TCRdb independently ran MiXCR on the PCR reads; one entry per CDR3 protein. The sample gives about 640,000 distinct CDR3 sequences, approximately 20% of which show up once; roughly 0.83% is in the top ten. The table lists this clonotype with many counts. Its cognate antigen is unknown. From approximately 20,000 to 1,000,000 sorted cells, naive CD8 libraries were generated with 10%, 30% or 50% RNA. Naive CD8 T cells, phenotype CD8+CD4-CCR7+CD45RA+, were sorted.

The receptor's source is a human donor in good health. Some libraries in this study had Jurkat cell RNA spiked in. The rearrangement links TRBV29-1 to TRBJ2-7, with TRBD1 identical over 7 bases. The sequencing sample was made of naive CD8+ T cells from blood, with Jurkat cell RNA spiked in. The subset: FACS-sorted CD8+CD4-CCR7+CD45RA+ naive T cells. The CDR3 DNA is TGCAGCGTTGTGTTAGAGACAGGGAGCTACGAGCAGTACTTC. Translation: CSVVLETGSYEQYF.